Following are 5 T cell receptor beta chains from one sample sequenced in a study of blood T cell repertoires in COVID-19. The data were produced by immunoSEQ multiplex PCR, yet TCRdb's version contains in-frame clones alone and is incomplete. The table has about 380,000 clones, 81% seen once; the top ten hold more than 1%. The specimen was peripheral blood. Receptors originate from a human donor with acute or convalescent COVID-19. The donor label of this sample is uncertain.

CDR3 sequence: CASTPGTSTQYF. In DNA form, the CDR3 reads TGTGCCAGCACTCCCGGGACTTCTACGCAGTATTTT. V is TRBV6-5 and J is TRBJ2-3; perhaps TRBD2 as D (6 bases). Germline CDR1 reads MNHEY; CDR2 reads SVGAGI. The germline V and J ends were trimmed by 7 bases and 8 bases, with 13 bases remaining between them. The CDR3 has 12 amino acids.

The gene calls are TRBV29-1 and TRBJ2-4, with a weak D call TRBD2 (6 bases). This CDR3 contains 13 residues. Deletions cut 6 bases from V and 6 bases from J, with 15 bases between. CDR1 is SQVTM, CDR2 ANQGSEA, per germline. CDR3 sequence: CSVGPSGGNIQYF. The DNA of the CDR3 is TGCAGCGTCGGACCCTCCGGGGGAAACATTCAGTACTTC.

The chain couples TRBV6-5 to TRBJ1-6; 10 positions match TRBD1. There are 15 residues in the CDR3. Losses at the gene ends were 7 bases for V and 10 bases for J; bases not matched to a gene: 10. The germline gives CDR1 MNHEY, CDR2 SVGAGI. The CDR3 reads CASIHRDRGRSPLHF. In nucleotides, the CDR3 is TGTGCCAGCATCCACCGGGACAGGGGAAGGTCACCCCTCCACTTT.

This clone was detected only a few times. The chain recombines TRBV7-2 with TRBJ1-3, with 8 bases lining up with TRBD1. Germline lookup yields CDR1 SGHTA and CDR2 FQGNSA. V lost 0 bases and J lost 3; bases outside the gene matches: 7. The CDR3 is 17 amino acids. In DNA form, the CDR3 reads TGTGCCAGCAGCTTAGCGCTTACAGGGGGGGGTGGAAACACCATATATTTT. Translation: CASSLALTGGGGNTIYF.

V and J are TRBV15 and TRBJ2-7; the D is unclear. The CDR3 spans 14 residues. Trimming removed 0 bases from V and 8 bases from J, with 14 bases in between. Per germline, CDR1 LNHNV and CDR2 YYDKDF (reference sequence). CDR3 coding DNA: TGTGCCACCAGCAGAGATGCCAGATTTACGAAGCAGTACTTC. This gives the protein CATSRDARFTKQYF.